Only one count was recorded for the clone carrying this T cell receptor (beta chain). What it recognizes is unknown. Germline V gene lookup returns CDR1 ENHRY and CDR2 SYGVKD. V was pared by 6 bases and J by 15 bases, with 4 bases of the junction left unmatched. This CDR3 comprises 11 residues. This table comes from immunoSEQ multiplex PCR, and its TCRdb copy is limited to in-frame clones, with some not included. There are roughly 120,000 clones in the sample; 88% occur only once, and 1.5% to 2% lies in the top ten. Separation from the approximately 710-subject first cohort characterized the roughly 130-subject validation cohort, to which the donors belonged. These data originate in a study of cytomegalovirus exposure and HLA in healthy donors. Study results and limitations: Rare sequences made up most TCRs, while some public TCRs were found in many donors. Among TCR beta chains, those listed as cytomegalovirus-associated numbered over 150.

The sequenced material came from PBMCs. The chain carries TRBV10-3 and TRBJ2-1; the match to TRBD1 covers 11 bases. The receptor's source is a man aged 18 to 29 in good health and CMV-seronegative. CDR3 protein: CAISAGTGGFF. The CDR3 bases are TGTGCCATCAGCGCCGGGACAGGGGGGTTCTTC.